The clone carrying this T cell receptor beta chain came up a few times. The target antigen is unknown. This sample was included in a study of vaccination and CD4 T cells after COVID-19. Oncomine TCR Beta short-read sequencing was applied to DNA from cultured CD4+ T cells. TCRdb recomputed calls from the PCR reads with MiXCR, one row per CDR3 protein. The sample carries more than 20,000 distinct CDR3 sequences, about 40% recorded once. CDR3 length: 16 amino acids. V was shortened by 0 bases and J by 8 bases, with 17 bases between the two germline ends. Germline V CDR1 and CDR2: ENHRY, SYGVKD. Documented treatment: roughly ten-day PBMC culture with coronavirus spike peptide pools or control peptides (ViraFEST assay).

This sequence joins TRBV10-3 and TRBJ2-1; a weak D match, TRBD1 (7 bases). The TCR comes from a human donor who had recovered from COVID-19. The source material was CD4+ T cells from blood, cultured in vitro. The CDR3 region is CAISESGGTVYDEQFF. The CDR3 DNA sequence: TGTGCCATCAGTGAGTCAGGCGGGACAGTGTATGATGAGCAGTTCTTC.